Presented here are 6 T cell receptor beta chains from one specimen sequenced in a study of beta chain features in type 1 diabetes. Study conclusions and caveats: Among patients with Type 1 diabetes, TCRB CDR3s were moderately but significantly shorter in every one of the four CD4+ subsets.

No antigens are known for them. The authors reverse transcribed all of the isolated RNA, so sequencing captured expressed TCRB transcripts. This table comes from immunoSEQ multiplex PCR, and its TCRdb copy is limited to in-frame clones, with some not included. There are nearly 700,000 clones in the sample; roughly 13% occur only once, and 0.022% lies in the top ten. The source material was naive CD4+ T cells from blood. Receptor source: a man aged 18 to 29 with type 1 diabetes.

The chain combines TRBV6-6 with TRBJ2-1; 10 bases line up with TRBD2. Germline-derived CDR1 and CDR2 are MNHNY and SVGAGI (reference sequence). V gave up 5 bases and J gave up 10 bases; unmatched junction bases: 14. The CDR3 contains 16 residues. Here the CDR3 DNA reads TGTGCCAGCAGTCCCCCTGGACTAGCGGACTCTAGAGAGCAGTTCTTC. It specifies CASSPPGLADSREQFF.

This clone showed up just a few times. The chain couples TRBV2 to TRBJ2-5, with D hard to call. Trimming stripped 7 bases from V and 2 bases from J, with 11 bases between. Germline V gives CDR1 SNHLY, CDR2 FYNNEI. The CDR3 totals 13 residues. The CDR3 DNA reads TGTGCCAGCACCCAAGGCATTCAAGAGACCCAGTACTTC. This sequence encodes CASTQGIQETQYF.

There are a few counts of this clone. The chain recombines TRBV7-9 with TRBJ1-2, with unresolved D. The length of the CDR3 is 15 residues. The germline V gene has CDR1 SEHNR and CDR2 FQNEAQ (reference sequence). Trimming cost V 2 bases and J 6 bases, with 16 bases left between them. Written as DNA, the CDR3 is TGTGCCAGCAGCTTACCGGGTATTGGTATCCATGGCTACACCTTC. This codes for CASSLPGIGIHGYTF.

Of note for this clone: The same CDR3 is also encoded by other DNA sequences in this sample. CDR3 amino acids: CAISAGDYGYTF. The CDR3 coding sequence is TGTGCCATCAGTGCAGGGGACTATGGCTACACCTTC. The genes are TRBV10-3 and TRBJ1-2; the D gene is possibly TRBD1 (6 bases). There are 12 residues in the CDR3. Germline V lookup: CDR1 ENHRY, CDR2 SYGVKD. V was cut by 4 bases and J by 3 bases, with 6 bases left in between.

V usage is TRBV7-9 and J usage is TRBJ2-4; 7 nucleotides align to TRBD2. The CDR3 consists of 14 residues. The J segment lost 7 bases and the V segment lost 3 bases, leaving 6 bases of the junction unmatched. Looked up from germline, CDR1 is SEHNR and CDR2 is FQNEAQ (reference sequence). In nucleotides, the CDR3 is TGTGCCAGCAGCTTTGGGAGGGCGAATAACATTCAGTACTTC. Translated: CASSFGRANNIQYF.

The J gene is TRBJ1-1, the V gene TRBV4-2; D uncertain. Per the germline V gene, CDR1 is LGHNA and CDR2 is YNFKEQ. V was cut by 2 bases and J by 1 base, with 8 bases left in between. This CDR3 is built from 14 residues. This CDR3 is CASSQHAGNTEAFF. CDR3 in DNA: TGTGCCAGCAGCCAACATGCGGGGAACACTGAAGCTTTCTTT.